The clone carrying this T cell receptor beta chain was observed a few times. This entry is derived from a study of T cells in Graves' hyperthyroidism and ophthalmopathy. What was amplified from RNA transcripts were TCR beta CDR3 regions. The study used the HTBI primer set for a first-round RT-PCR of the TCR CDR3. TCRdb analysed the multiplex PCR reads with MiXCR anew, one entry per CDR3 protein. The table has some 420,000 distinct CDR3 sequences, approximately 15% seen once. The CDR3 is made up of 13 amino acids. Germline V gene sequence: CDR1 SGHTS, CDR2 YDEGEE. V was cut by 0 bases and J by 8 bases, with 11 bases left in between.

This chain joins TRBV5-8 and TRBJ1-2; no clear D. This receptor was obtained from a woman between 18 and 29 years old with Graves' hyperthyroidism. Sequenced material: blood. CDR3 protein: CASSLAAGDGYTF. The CDR3 DNA reads as TGTGCCAGCAGCTTGGCAGCAGGAGACGGCTACACCTTC.